The next 13 T cell receptor beta chains were all read from a single sample in a study of blood T cell repertoires in COVID-19. TCRdb's table, derived via immunoSEQ multiplex PCR, lists solely in-frame clones and lacks some. The top ten clones hold roughly 6.7% of a sample with about 190,000 clones, 80% of them seen once. Sequences were obtained from peripheral blood. Every receptor here comes from a man aged 55 to 69 with acute or convalescent COVID-19.

The chain combines TRBV9 with TRBJ2-5; TRBD2 matches 15 bases. The V and J ends lost 3 bases and 0 bases, in that order; junction bases with no gene match: 6. The CDR3 is 18 residues long. Germline CDR1 SGDLS, CDR2 YYNGEE. CDR3 loop: CASSATGTSGGYQETQYF. The CDR3, as DNA: TGTGCCAGCAGCGCAACCGGGACTAGCGGGGGGTACCAAGAGACCCAGTACTTC.

The rearrangement links TRBV9 to TRBJ2-2, with D possibly TRBD1 on 5 matching bases. The CDR3 spans 14 residues. V lost 1 base, J lost 7 bases, and 11 bases lay in between. Per the germline V gene, CDR1 is SGDLS and CDR2 is YYNGEE. The CDR3 DNA sequence: TGTGCCAGCAGCGTACAGGGTTGGGGCGGGGAGCTGTTTTTT. Residues: CASSVQGWGGELFF.

This rearrangement joins TRBV6-2 or TRBV6-3 to TRBJ2-3; 12 bases are shared with TRBD2. The CDR3 length is 17 residues. Germline V gene data show CDR1 as MNHEY and CDR2 as SVGEGT. J gave up 1 base and V 0 bases, and 2 bases lay outside the gene matches. CDR3 loop: CASSYSRTSGGTDTQYF. The DNA for the CDR3 is TGTGCCAGCAGTTACTCCCGGACTAGCGGGGGCACAGATACGCAGTATTTT.

In its sample, this clone ranks as medium-sized (0.01 to 0.1%). The V call is TRBV20-1, the J call TRBJ2-7, with D possibly matching TRBD2 (6 bases). Between the trimmed V and J ends, which lost 3 bases and 7 bases, there was a span of 19 bases. Germline V gene lookup returns CDR1 DFQATT and CDR2 SNEGSKA (reference sequence). There are 14 residues in the CDR3. CDR3 residues: CSASPRDSPREQYF. For the CDR3, the DNA is TGCAGTGCTAGTCCCCGGGACTCCCCCCGGGAGCAGTACTTC.

This clone showed up just a few times. CDR3 bases: TGTGCCAGTAGTATTGAAGGGGGGGCTGAAGCTTTCTTT. This codes for CASSIEGGAEAFF. The chain couples TRBV19 to TRBJ1-1; maybe TRBD1 (6 bases). The ends were cut back, 3 bases at V and 6 bases at J, with 11 bases in the middle. The germline V gene encodes CDR1 LNHDA and CDR2 SQIVND (reference sequence). This CDR3 is 13 amino acids long. Together with reference TRBV19 and TRBJ1-1, the CDR3 gives the full variable domain: DGGITQSPKYLFRKEGQNVTLSCEQNLNHDAMYWYRQDPGQGLRLIYYSQIVNDFQKGDIAEGYSVSREKKESFPLTVTSAQKNPTAFYLCASSIEGGAEAFFGQGTRLTVV.

The chain employs TRBV19 and TRBJ1-6, with D maybe TRBD1 (5 bases). V was shortened by 3 bases and J by 8 bases, with 14 bases between the two germline ends. CDR1 is LNHDA, CDR2 SQIVND, per germline (reference sequence). This CDR3 region has 15 residues. The CDR3 reads CASSISGRVDSPLHF. In DNA, the CDR3 is TGTGCCAGTAGTATTAGTGGCAGGGTGGATTCACCCCTCCACTTT.

The chain has TRBV9 and TRBJ2-7; D might be TRBD2 (5 bases). CDR1 SGDLS and CDR2 YYNGEE come from the germline V gene. V was pared by 0 bases and J by 2 bases, with 12 bases between. The CDR3 has 15 residues. In DNA form, the CDR3 reads TGTGCCAGCAGCGTAGCTACCGGGGTGCCCTACGAGCAGTACTTC. Its translation is CASSVATGVPYEQYF.

The V call is TRBV3-1 (or the pseudogene TRBV3-2), the J call TRBJ2-3; 13 bases match TRBD2. Germline V gene lookup returns CDR1 LGHDT and CDR2 YNNKEL (reference sequence). V lost 4 bases, J lost 7 bases, and 5 bases stayed unmatched. CDR3 length: 15 residues. The CDR3 nucleotides read TGTGCCAGCAGCCGAACTAGCGGGGGGGGTCATACGCAGTATTTT. This sequence encodes CASSRTSGGGHTQYF.

The rearrangement links TRBV12-3 or TRBV12-4 to TRBJ2-5; D uncertain. The CDR3 spans 13 residues. V lost 1 base to trimming and J lost 3 bases, with 6 bases between them. The CDR3 sequence: CASSLVRKETQYF. CDR3 nucleotide sequence: TGTGCCAGCAGTTTAGTCAGAAAAGAGACCCAGTACTTC.

This sequence joins TRBV3-1 (or the pseudogene TRBV3-2) and TRBJ2-1; 7 bases match TRBD2. From germline, CDR1 is LGHDT and CDR2 YNNKEL (reference sequence). The ends lost 5 bases at V and 0 bases at J; junction bases unmatched: 10. CDR3 length: 17 amino acids. The CDR3 DNA is TGTGCCAGCAGCTACATGACGGGGGGAAGCTCCTACAATGAGCAGTTCTTC. This encodes CASSYMTGGSSYNEQFF.

This clone has a handful of counts. The rearrangement uses TRBV7-2 and TRBJ2-1; 9 nucleotides align to TRBD2. This CDR3 is built from 14 residues. Germline lookup yields CDR1 SGHTA and CDR2 FQGNSA. Trimming took 5 bases from V and 10 from J; bases not matched to a gene: 9. CDR3: CASSVNSGLAEQFF. CDR3 nucleotides: TGTGCCAGCAGCGTCAACTCGGGACTAGCCGAGCAGTTCTTC.

The chain combines TRBV5-4 with TRBJ1-1; possible D gene TRBD1, 6 bases. Trimming removed 6 bases at V and 2 bases at J, with 14 bases between. This CDR3 region has 14 residues. CDR1 and CDR2 from the germline V gene are SGHNT and YYREEE (reference sequence). The CDR3 DNA follows: TGTGCCAGCAACAGGGACATTAGTAACACTGAAGCTTTCTTT. Amino acid sequence: CASNRDISNTEAFF.

J is TRBJ1-1 and V is TRBV6-5, with D uncertain. Germline V CDR1 and CDR2: MNHEY, SVGAGI. The V end was cut by 8 bases, the J end by 7 bases, with 11 bases between. CDR3 length: 11 residues. This CDR3 is CASVWGVEAFF. The CDR3 DNA follows: TGTGCCAGCGTATGGGGAGTTGAAGCTTTCTTT.